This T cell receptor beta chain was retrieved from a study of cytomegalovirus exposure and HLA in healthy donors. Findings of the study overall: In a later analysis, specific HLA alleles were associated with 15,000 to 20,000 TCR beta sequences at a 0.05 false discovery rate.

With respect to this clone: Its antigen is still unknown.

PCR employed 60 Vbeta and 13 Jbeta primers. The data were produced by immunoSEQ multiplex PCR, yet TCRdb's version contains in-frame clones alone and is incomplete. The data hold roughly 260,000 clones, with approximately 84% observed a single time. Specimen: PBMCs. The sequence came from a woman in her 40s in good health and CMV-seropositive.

The CDR3 loop is CASSKRTGGNTEAFF. CDR3 nucleotides: TGTGCCAGCAGTAAGCGGACAGGCGGTAACACTGAAGCTTTCTTT. The chain recombines TRBV6-5 with TRBJ1-1, with TRBD1 matching over 7 bases. Looked up from germline, CDR1 is MNHEY and CDR2 is SVGAGI. CDR3 length: 15 residues. Trimming removed 5 bases from V and 2 bases from J; junction bases left unmatched: 8.